The 20 T cell receptor beta chains in this list originate from one sample, sequenced in a study of CD8 T cells in ankylosing spondylitis. TCRdb re-derived calls from the 5' RACE reads in MiXCR, one entry per CDR3 protein. In the table there are tens of thousands of distinct CDR3 sequences, under 30% of which are singletons. The sample consisted of blood, either unsorted or a sorted T cell fraction (not recorded which). These receptors all stem from a male donor with ankylosing spondylitis or in good health (not recorded which).

A remark on this clonotype: The junction shows a germline mismatch at one end, possibly a read error. The rearrangement joins TRBV7-2 to TRBJ2-2; TRBD1 matches at 7 bases. The germline V gene encodes CDR1 SGHTA and CDR2 FQGNSA. This CDR3 has 14 residues. The CDR3 DNA reads as TGTGCCAGCAGGGGACAGACGAACACCGGGGACCTGTTTTTT. Translation gives CASRGQTNTGDLFF.

This rearrangement joins TRBV7-9 to TRBJ2-1; a possible D gene is TRBD1 (6 bases). The germline V gene has CDR1 SEHNR and CDR2 FQNEAQ (reference sequence). Trimming removed 7 bases from V and 4 bases from J, with 11 bases in between. The CDR3 sequence is 13 residues long. CDR3 in DNA: TGTGCCAGCATCGGGGACAAATACAATGAGCAGTTCTTC. This translates into CASIGDKYNEQFF.

This rearrangement joins TRBV9 to TRBJ2-5; 10 bases line up with TRBD1. CDR3 size: 15 residues. CDR1 is SGDLS and CDR2 is YYNGEE in the germline V gene. Losses at the gene ends were 4 bases for V and 1 base for J; bases not matched to a gene: 4. CDR3: CASSPWDRGQETQYF. In nucleotides, the CDR3 is TGTGCCAGCAGCCCCTGGGACAGGGGCCAAGAGACCCAGTACTTC. The full variable domain, its missing parts supplied by reference TRBV9 and TRBJ2-5, is DSGVTQTPKHLITATGQRVTLRCSPRSGDLSVYWYQQSLDQGLQFLIQYYNGEERAKGNILERFSAQQFPDLHSELNLSSLELGDSALYFCASSPWDRGQETQYFGPGTRLLVL.

This clonotype was counted a few times. V and J are TRBV3-1 and TRBJ2-5; possible D gene TRBD1, 5 bases. The CDR3 totals 14 residues. Germline CDR1 is LGHDT and CDR2 is YNNKEL (reference sequence). V was trimmed by 4 bases and J by 6 bases, leaving 15 bases between them. CDR3 protein: CASSPLGGAQTQYF. The DNA for the CDR3 is TGTGCCAGCAGCCCGCTTGGTGGGGCGCAGACCCAGTACTTC.

The chain has TRBV28 and TRBJ1-2; unclear D gene. Germline CDR1 reads MDHEN; CDR2 reads SYDVKM. CDR3 length: 13 amino acids. Trimming left V 5 bases short and J 5 bases short, with 12 bases between. DNA of the CDR3: TGTGCCAGCAGTCTCCCGATGGAGTATGGCTACACCTTC. Amino acids: CASSLPMEYGYTF.

This chain connects TRBV10-1 to TRBJ1-1; TRBD1 agrees at 7 bases. Germline trimming cut 4 bases from V and 1 base from J; bases unmatched to any gene: 3. CDR3 length: 14 residues. Germline loops: CDR1 WNHNN, CDR2 SYGVQD (reference sequence). In DNA, the CDR3 is TGCGCCAGCAGTGCGAGGACAGGGAACACTGAAGCTTTCTTT. The encoded protein is CASSARTGNTEAFF.

CDR3 DNA sequence: TGTGCCAGCAGGGGCCCCAGTAGTCCTAGCCGGAACACCGGGGAGCTGTTTTTT. Amino acid sequence: CASRGPSSPSRNTGELFF. The chain couples TRBV6-1 to TRBJ2-2; D is possibly TRBD2 (5 bases). This CDR3 has 18 residues. The V end was cut by 6 bases, the J end by 1 base, with 21 bases between. Germline CDR1 and CDR2: MNHNS and SASEGT.

The chain links TRBV20-1 to TRBJ1-2; no reliable D call. With 3 bases removed from V and 4 bases from J, the gap between germline ends came to 21 bases. Germline V gene sequence: CDR1 DFQATT, CDR2 SNEGSKA (reference sequence). This CDR3 has 16 amino acids. The CDR3 DNA sequence: TGCAGTGCTAGTTTGGTGGGCGCCGCCGGTGCCTATGGCTACACCTTC. Its translation: CSASLVGAAGAYGYTF.

This clonotype showed up just a few times. The J gene is TRBJ1-1, the V gene TRBV5-1; no clear D. This CDR3 is 15 amino acids long. The germline V gene encodes CDR1 SGHRS and CDR2 YFSETQ. V was clipped by 0 bases and J by 5 bases, with 14 bases between them. The CDR3 is CASSLVGEGVTEAFF. The CDR3 bases are TGCGCCAGCAGCTTGGTAGGTGAGGGAGTGACTGAAGCTTTCTTT.

The V call is TRBV11-2, the J call TRBJ2-1; the D is unclear. The ends were cut back, 0 bases at V and 8 bases at J, with 8 bases in the middle. From germline, CDR1 is SGHAT and CDR2 FQNNGV. This CDR3 has 13 amino acids. DNA of the CDR3: TGTGCCAGCAGCTTAGACCGGAGCGATGAGCAGTTCTTC. Translating gives CASSLDRSDEQFF.

This chain joins TRBV20-1 and TRBJ2-1, with 11 bases fitting TRBD2. The germline CDR1 and CDR2 sequences are DFQATT and SNEGSKA (reference sequence). The J segment lost 7 bases and the V segment lost 3 bases, leaving 5 bases of the junction unmatched. The CDR3 has 14 amino acids. The CDR3 here is CSARALAGGNEQFF. CDR3 DNA: TGCAGTGCTAGGGCCCTAGCGGGAGGAAATGAGCAGTTCTTC.

The chain links TRBV10-3 to TRBJ2-5, with TRBD2 matching over 13 bases. Germline CDR1 reads ENHRY; CDR2 reads SYGVKD. V shed 4 bases, J shed 5 bases, and the junction held 13 bases outside the gene matches. The CDR3 length is 18 residues. DNA for the CDR3: TGTGCCATCAGTGCTCGGACTAGCGGGAGCAATTATGGGGAGACCCAGTACTTC. As protein: CAISARTSGSNYGETQYF.

The rearrangement links TRBV7-9 to TRBJ2-5; 8 bases match TRBD1. V trimming: 7 bases; J trimming: 1 base; junction bases outside the gene matches: 5. This CDR3 contains 14 residues. The germline CDR1 and CDR2 sequences are SEHNR and FQNEAQ (reference sequence). The chain's CDR3 is CASNIGTGQETQYF. Here the CDR3 DNA reads TGTGCCAGCAATATTGGGACAGGCCAAGAGACCCAGTACTTC.

This clonotype has just a few counts. The chain combines TRBV7-9 with TRBJ1-3; the D gene is possibly TRBD1 (5 bases). CDR1 and CDR2 (germline): SEHNR, FQNEAQ (reference sequence). Trimming removed 5 bases from V and 0 bases from J, with 14 bases in between. The CDR3 length is 16 residues. The CDR3 sequence is CASSMDGDFSGNTIYF. As DNA, the CDR3 is TGTGCCAGCAGCATGGACGGGGACTTCTCTGGAAACACCATATATTTT.

J is TRBJ2-1 and V is TRBV5-1; 7 bases are shared with TRBD1. This CDR3 contains 13 residues. Germline V CDR1 and CDR2: SGHRS, YFSETQ. V trimming: 3 bases; J trimming: 5 bases; junction bases outside the gene matches: 2. The CDR3 nucleotides read TGCGCCAGCAGCTCGGGACAGAACAATGAGCAGTTCTTC. Protein: CASSSGQNNEQFF.

This clonotype was counted many times. This chain connects TRBV9 to TRBJ2-1, with TRBD1 as a possible D gene (6 bases). V lost 0 bases and J 5 bases, leaving 15 bases between the germline ends. This CDR3 contains 16 residues. CDR1 and CDR2 (germline): SGDLS, YYNGEE. The CDR3 loop reads CASSVGGQLVDNEQFF. The CDR3 DNA reads as TGTGCCAGCAGCGTAGGTGGACAGCTAGTAGACAATGAGCAGTTCTTC. Filled out from reference TRBV9 and TRBJ2-1, the complete variable domain reads DSGVTQTPKHLITATGQRVTLRCSPRSGDLSVYWYQQSLDQGLQFLIQYYNGEERAKGNILERFSAQQFPDLHSELNLSSLELGDSALYFCASSVGGQLVDNEQFFGPGTRLTVL.

A word on this clonotype: This sequence may be a read error, since a much larger clone differs from it by one base. V gene TRBV10-3 combines with J gene TRBJ2-1; 8 positions match TRBD1. The J segment lost 7 bases and the V segment lost 10 bases, leaving 12 bases of the junction unmatched. This CDR3 is 14 amino acids long. Germline V gene lookup returns CDR1 ENHRY and CDR2 SYGVKD. CDR3: CASSPGQAKNEQFF. In DNA form, the CDR3 reads TGTGCCAGCTCTCCGGGACAGGCAAAAAATGAGCAGTTCTTC.

This clonotype turned up a few times. V usage is TRBV4-2 and J usage is TRBJ2-3; D is undetermined. V was pared by 3 bases and J by 0 bases, with 10 bases between. The CDR3 is made up of 15 amino acids. From germline, CDR1 is LGHNA and CDR2 YNFKEQ. CDR3 DNA: TGTGCCAGCAGCCATCAGACGGATAGCACAGATACGCAGTATTTT. Residues: CASSHQTDSTDTQYF.

The genes are TRBV5-1 and TRBJ2-7, with 9 bases matching TRBD1. The CDR3 has 20 residues. The V and J ends lost 2 bases and 1 base, in that order; junction bases with no gene match: 19. The germline gives CDR1 SGHRS, CDR2 YFSETQ. CDR3 nucleotide sequence: TGCGCCAGCAGCTTCATCGTAAGTGGGGACAGGGTGTTGGGATCCTACGAGCAGTACGTC. Translating it yields CASSFIVSGDRVLGSYEQYV.

This clonotype was seen more than once but under ten times. The genes are TRBV20-1 and TRBJ2-7, with 8 bases aligning to TRBD2. V was pared by 6 bases and J by 0 bases, with 10 bases of the junction left unmatched. Per the germline V gene, CDR1 is DFQATT and CDR2 is SNEGSKA (reference sequence). CDR3 length: 15 residues. The chain's CDR3 is CSAILRGGFSYEQYF. In DNA, the CDR3 is TGCAGTGCCATCCTCCGGGGGGGGTTCTCCTACGAGCAGTACTTC.